Below are 21 T cell receptor beta chains sequenced from a single sample in a study of T cell changes during pregnancy in multiple sclerosis. Sequencing used immunoSEQ multiplex PCR; TCRdb keeps in-frame clones, though not all of them. The table has almost 35,000 clones, almost 90% seen once. This sample comprised CD8+ T cells from peripheral blood mononuclear cells, obtained after pregnancy. The receptor set was obtained from a female donor with multiple sclerosis, enrolled in a pregnancy study.

The V gene is TRBV6-6, the J gene TRBJ1-5; D possibly corresponds to TRBD1 (5 bases). Deletions cut 5 bases from V and 4 bases from J, with 12 bases between. The germline gives CDR1 MNHNY, CDR2 SVGAGI (reference sequence). This CDR3 contains 14 residues. The chain's CDR3 is CASSTLQGNQPQHF. The CDR3 DNA is TGTGCCAGCAGTACCCTCCAGGGTAATCAGCCCCAGCATTTT.

This chain uses TRBV4-3 with TRBJ2-1; no clear D. Germline V gives CDR1 LGHNA, CDR2 YSLEER. CDR3 size: 16 residues. V lost 3 bases and J lost 2, with 14 bases in between. This CDR3 is CASSHDTRPPYNEQFF. DNA for the CDR3: TGCGCCAGCAGCCACGACACCCGGCCCCCCTACAATGAGCAGTTCTTC.

This sequence joins TRBV11-2 and TRBJ1-6; D is undetermined. Trimming took 5 bases from V and 7 from J, leaving 15 bases between them. Per the germline V gene, CDR1 is SGHAT and CDR2 is FQNNGV. The CDR3 has 15 residues. CDR3 nucleotide sequence: TGTGCCAGCAGCCTAGGGAGCTTACTGAATTCACCCCTCCACTTT. It codes for CASSLGSLLNSPLHF.

The chain has TRBV5-1 and TRBJ1-5; no clear D. This CDR3 has 13 amino acids. Trimming took off 4 bases at V and 8 bases at J, with 13 bases between the two ends. The germline V gene encodes CDR1 SGHRS and CDR2 YFSETQ. The CDR3 coding sequence is TGCGCCAGCAGCGGGCCTCCGCTGGAGCCCCAGCATTTT. Translating gives CASSGPPLEPQHF.

Notes on this clone: The final CDR3 position lacks the conserved phenylalanine or tryptophan, pointing to a likely read error. It is unclear where the CDR3 begins or ends on the DNA, so no DNA is shown, and the CDR3 is as TCRdb lists it. The rearrangement joins TRBV2 to TRBJ2-7; the D call of TRBD2 is as the table states it, not checked on the DNA. The CDR3 totals 11 residues, both ends included. Germline loops: CDR1 SNHLY, CDR2 FYNNEI. The CDR3 loop reads CASRGTSGGSL.

The chain employs TRBV7-9 and TRBJ2-3; D perhaps matches TRBD2 (6 bases). The CDR3 loop spans 14 amino acids. Germline loops: CDR1 SEHNR, CDR2 FQNEAQ (reference sequence). V was clipped by 5 bases and J by 2 bases, with 11 bases between them. In DNA, the CDR3 is TGTGCCAGCAGCGTGCGGGGCACCACAGATACGCAGTATTTT. Protein product: CASSVRGTTDTQYF.

The chain employs TRBV4-3 and TRBJ2-3, with 10 bases aligning to TRBD2. Germline assignment: CDR1 LGHNA and CDR2 YSLEER. The CDR3 covers 17 residues. Trimming removed 0 bases from V and 2 bases from J; junction bases left unmatched: 5. CDR3 coding DNA: TGCGCCAGCAGCCAAGAACGGACTAGCGGAGTCACAGATACGCAGTATTTT. Translating it yields CASSQERTSGVTDTQYF.

Only one count was recorded for this clone. The rearrangement links TRBV7-9 to TRBJ2-3; 13 positions agree with TRBD2. CDR1 and CDR2 (germline): SEHNR, FQNEAQ (reference sequence). The CDR3 extends over 18 amino acids. With 3 bases clipped from V and 3 bases from J, the junction kept 9 bases outside the gene matches. The CDR3 sequence is CASSFLRLAGGDTDTQYF. Here the CDR3 DNA reads TGTGCCAGCAGCTTCCTCAGACTAGCGGGGGGAGATACAGATACGCAGTATTTT.

This chain links TRBV29-1 with TRBJ2-5, with 11 positions matching TRBD2. Trimming at V came to 4 bases and at J to 3 bases, leaving 1 base not matched to a gene. The CDR3 spans 13 residues. Germline values: CDR1 SQVTM, CDR2 ANQGSEA. CDR3 amino acids: CSVAGLAEETQYF. In nucleotides, the CDR3 is TGCAGCGTTGCGGGACTAGCGGAAGAGACCCAGTACTTC.

The chain employs TRBV15 and TRBJ2-5, with TRBD2 identical over 12 bases. The germline CDR1 and CDR2 sequences are LNHNV and YYDKDF (reference sequence). The CDR3 covers 16 residues. The ends lost 5 bases at V and 7 bases at J; junction bases unmatched: 11. The CDR3 loop reads CATSRLLAGGGGTQYF. CDR3 sequence (DNA): TGTGCCACCAGCCGATTACTAGCGGGGGGTGGGGGGACCCAGTACTTC.

J is TRBJ2-3 and V is TRBV5-8; D is perhaps TRBD2 (6 bases). V lost 4 bases to trimming and J lost 14 bases, with 17 bases between them. This CDR3 is built from 12 residues. CDR1 SGHTS and CDR2 YDEGEE come from the germline V gene. The CDR3 DNA reads as TGTGCCAGCAGCCAGCGGGCTAGCTTTCCGTATTTT. Protein: CASSQRASFPYF.

J is TRBJ2-3 and V is TRBV4-3, with 7 bases identical to TRBD2. The CDR3 has 14 amino acids. Germline assignment: CDR1 LGHNA and CDR2 YSLEER. J lost 4 bases, V lost 1 base, and 2 bases had no gene match. The CDR3, as DNA: TGCGCCAGCAGCCAAGGACTAGCTCCAGATACGCAGTATTTT. It codes for CASSQGLAPDTQYF.

This clone has only one observation. CDR3 bases: TGCGCCAGCAGCCAAGACGCAGGGTTAACGTACAATTCACCCCTCCACTTT. Its protein product is CASSQDAGLTYNSPLHF. This chain uses TRBV4-3 with TRBJ1-6; D may be TRBD1 (5 bases). Germline V gene lookup returns CDR1 LGHNA and CDR2 YSLEER. With 0 bases removed from V and 7 bases from J, the gap between germline ends came to 16 bases. There are 17 residues in the CDR3.

The rearrangement links TRBV11-2 to TRBJ2-3; D call uncertain. The CDR3 is made up of 14 amino acids. The germline V gene has CDR1 SGHAT and CDR2 FQNNGV. V dropped 1 base and J dropped 2 bases, with 7 bases sitting between them. The CDR3 spells CASSLATATDTQYF. The CDR3 DNA sequence: TGTGCCAGCAGCTTAGCAACAGCCACAGATACGCAGTATTTT. The complete variable domain, with remaining parts taken from reference TRBV11-2 and TRBJ2-3, reads EAGVAQSPRYKIIEKRQSVAFWCNPISGHATLYWYQQILGQGPKLLIQFQNNGVVDDSQLPKDRFSAERLKGVDSTLKIQPAKLEDSAVYLCASSLATATDTQYFGPGTRLTVL.

This rearrangement joins TRBV5-6 to TRBJ2-7, with D unclear. Looked up from germline, CDR1 is SGHDT and CDR2 is YYEEEE. The V end lost 2 bases, the J end lost 2 bases, and 8 bases lay between the germline ends. The CDR3 covers 13 residues. CDR3 region: CASSLRGTYEQYF. The CDR3 coding sequence is TGTGCCAGCAGCTTACGCGGCACCTACGAGCAGTACTTC.

This clone turned up a few times. The chain has TRBV6-4 and TRBJ2-6; D remains unclear. In germline, CDR1 is MRHNA, CDR2 SNTAGT. The CDR3 extends over 15 amino acids. Trimming shortened V by 1 base and J by 0 bases, and 4 bases separated the two germline ends. The CDR3 coding sequence is TGTGCCAGCAGTGACTACAACTCTGGGGCCAACGTCCTGACTTTC. Amino acid sequence: CASSDYNSGANVLTF.

This clone qualifies as medium-sized (0.01 to 0.1%). The rearrangement joins TRBV6-1 to TRBJ1-5; 8 bases agree with TRBD1. V was clipped by 6 bases and J by 4 bases; unmatched bases: 5. CDR3 size: 14 residues. The germline V gene has CDR1 MNHNS and CDR2 SASEGT. The CDR3 nucleotides read TGTGCCAGCAGCCCGACAGGGGAGAATCAGCCCCAGCATTTT. As protein: CASSPTGENQPQHF.

This chain joins TRBV4-2 and TRBJ2-1, with 8 bases aligning to TRBD2. V trimming: 4 bases; J trimming: 5 bases; junction bases outside the gene matches: 4. The CDR3 runs to 14 residues. Germline V gives CDR1 LGHNA, CDR2 YNFKEQ. CDR3 coding DNA: TGTGCCAGCAGCCTCGGGGGGGTCAACAATGAGCAGTTCTTC. As protein: CASSLGGVNNEQFF.

The chain carries TRBV4-3 and TRBJ2-1, with D maybe TRBD2 (7 bases). Trimming stripped 0 bases from V and 5 bases from J, with 14 bases between. Germline V gene sequence: CDR1 LGHNA, CDR2 YSLEER. The CDR3 has 16 amino acids. The CDR3 DNA sequence: TGCGCCAGCAGCCAAGATGAGGGGGGGCCTAACAATGAGCAGTTCTTC. It codes for CASSQDEGGPNNEQFF.

The chain recombines TRBV14 with TRBJ2-3, with 7 bases identical to TRBD1. V lost 4 bases and J lost 2; bases outside the gene matches: 9. Per the germline V gene, CDR1 is SGHDN and CDR2 is FVKESK. This CDR3 region has 16 residues. The CDR3 here is CASSLIWTGPTDTQYF. The CDR3 DNA follows: TGTGCCAGCAGCCTAATTTGGACAGGACCCACAGATACGCAGTATTTT.

CDR3 amino acids: CASFQGFYYEQYF. The CDR3 DNA reads TGTGCCAGCTTTCAGGGATTTTACTACGAGCAGTACTTC. V usage is TRBV2 and J usage is TRBJ2-7; perhaps TRBD1 as D (5 bases). Trimming took off 8 bases at V and 3 bases at J, with 14 bases between the two ends. The CDR3 extends over 13 amino acids. Germline V lookup: CDR1 SNHLY, CDR2 FYNNEI.